One sample yielded the 15 T cell receptor beta chains listed below, sequenced in a study of T cells in localized non-small cell lung cancer. Repertoires were generated with immunoSEQ multiplex PCR, while TCRdb's copy carries only in-frame clones and drops some. The sample has 90,000 to 95,000 clones, roughly 90% seen once. This sample comprised peripheral blood, obtained before any cancer treatment. These receptors all come from a man between 40 and 70 years old with stage I squamous cell lung carcinoma.

The chain joins TRBV7-9 to TRBJ1-5, with D possibly being TRBD1 (6 bases). CDR1 is SEHNR and CDR2 is FQNEAQ in the germline V gene (reference sequence). V lost 5 bases and J lost 0, with 17 bases in between. CDR3 size: 17 residues. CDR3 protein: CASSPRGGGNSNQPQHF. Written as DNA, the CDR3 is TGTGCCAGCAGCCCCCGGGGAGGGGGAAATAGCAATCAGCCCCAGCATTTT.

The rearrangement uses TRBV9 and TRBJ2-2, with 8 bases lining up with TRBD1. This CDR3 has 15 amino acids. Trimming cost V 3 bases and J 4 bases; bases outside gene matches: 5. Germline lookup yields CDR1 SGDLS and CDR2 YYNGEE. The CDR3 loop reads CASSDDRGTTGELFF. The DNA for the CDR3 is TGTGCCAGCAGCGACGACAGGGGAACCACCGGGGAGCTGTTTTTT. Full variable domain (missing parts from reference TRBV9 and TRBJ2-2): DSGVTQTPKHLITATGQRVTLRCSPRSGDLSVYWYQQSLDQGLQFLIQYYNGEERAKGNILERFSAQQFPDLHSELNLSSLELGDSALYFCASSDDRGTTGELFFGEGSRLTVL.

This clone was seen once. The chain is built from TRBV6-7 and TRBJ2-1; D possibly corresponds to TRBD1 (6 bases). TRBV6-7 is labeled an ORF, and its function is uncertain. Trimming took off 1 base at V and 4 bases at J, with 23 bases between the two ends. The CDR3 extends over 19 amino acids. The CDR3 sequence: CASSYWVVGARELYNEQFF. The CDR3, as DNA: TGTGCCAGCAGTTACTGGGTGGTGGGGGCCAGGGAACTTTACAATGAGCAGTTCTTC.

This sequence joins TRBV10-3 and TRBJ2-3, with TRBD1 identical over 11 bases. Losses at the gene ends were 3 bases for V and 3 bases for J; bases not matched to a gene: 11. Germline CDR1 ENHRY, CDR2 SYGVKD. The CDR3 is made up of 18 amino acids. The CDR3 DNA follows: TGTGCCATCAGTGATCCCCCCGGACAGGGGGCCTTGACAGATACGCAGTATTTT. It codes for CAISDPPGQGALTDTQYF.

This clone occurred a few times. The chain carries TRBV2 and TRBJ1-1; TRBD1 agrees at 9 bases. CDR1 and CDR2 (germline): SNHLY, FYNNEI. The V and J ends lost 6 bases and 1 base, in that order; junction bases with no gene match: 0. This CDR3 contains 13 residues. The DNA of the CDR3 is TGTGCCAGCAGGGGACAGGGGAACACTGAAGCTTTCTTT. It translates to CASRGQGNTEAFF.

The V gene is TRBV6-5, the J gene TRBJ1-2, with a weak D call TRBD1 (6 bases). The V end was cut by 10 bases, the J end by 7 bases, with 19 bases between. Germline values: CDR1 MNHEY, CDR2 SVGAGI. The CDR3 runs to 13 residues. This CDR3 reads CATSQGKAVGYTF. CDR3 coding DNA: TGTGCCACGAGCCAGGGGAAGGCGGTTGGCTACACCTTC.

The chain uses TRBV7-9 and TRBJ2-3; the D gene is possibly TRBD2 (6 bases). In germline, CDR1 is SEHNR, CDR2 FQNEAQ (reference sequence). This CDR3 spans 15 amino acids. V was trimmed by 4 bases and J by 1 base, leaving 12 bases between them. Here the CDR3 DNA reads TGTGCCAGCAGCTCGGGCTCGGGGGGCACAGATACGCAGTATTTT. Translating it yields CASSSGSGGTDTQYF.

CDR3 in DNA: TGTGCCAGCAGATCGGGACTAGCGGGGAATGAGCAGTTCTTC. Encoded protein: CASRSGLAGNEQFF. The rearrangement links TRBV7-2 to TRBJ2-1; 13 nucleotides agree with TRBD2. The CDR3 sequence is 14 residues long. The V and J ends lost 6 bases and 7 bases, in that order; junction bases with no gene match: 3. Germline CDR1 is SGHTA and CDR2 is FQGNSA.

J is TRBJ2-2 and V is TRBV7-2, with D possibly matching TRBD1 (6 bases). CDR1 is SGHTA and CDR2 is FQGNSA in the germline V gene. V lost 1 base and J lost 6, with 12 bases in between. This CDR3 is built from 15 residues. CDR3 sequence (DNA): TGTGCCAGCAGCTTAGTACAGGGTGTGGCCGGGGAGCTGTTTTTT. Translation: CASSLVQGVAGELFF.

The chain joins TRBV27 to TRBJ2-7; the D gene is possibly TRBD2 (7 bases). This CDR3 region has 16 residues. Germline V gene data show CDR1 as MNHEY and CDR2 as SMNVEV (reference sequence). V lost 7 bases and J lost 4, with 23 bases in between. CDR3 region: CASMVVPLGRGYEQYF. The CDR3 coding sequence is TGTGCCAGCATGGTGGTACCTTTAGGGAGGGGGTACGAGCAGTACTTC.

This sequence joins TRBV28 and TRBJ1-3, with TRBD1 matching 8 bases. V lost 3 bases, J lost 4 bases, and 5 bases stayed unmatched. The CDR3 has 15 residues. Germline V lookup: CDR1 MDHEN, CDR2 SYDVKM. The CDR3 region is CASSFSRQGGNTIYF. Here the CDR3 DNA reads TGTGCCAGCAGTTTCTCCCGACAGGGGGGAAACACCATATATTTT.

This rearrangement joins TRBV25-1 to TRBJ2-7; 7 bases agree with TRBD1. This CDR3 is 14 amino acids long. V was clipped by 2 bases and J by 6 bases; unmatched bases: 7. The germline CDR1 and CDR2 sequences are MGHDK and SYGVNS. CDR3 amino acids: CASSETGDRGEQYF. CDR3 in DNA: TGTGCCAGCAGTGAAACAGGGGATAGGGGCGAGCAGTACTTC.

The gene calls are TRBV28 and TRBJ1-1; D remains unclear. Between the trimmed V and J ends, which lost 2 bases and 4 bases, there was a span of 11 bases. The germline gives CDR1 MDHEN, CDR2 SYDVKM. This CDR3 is built from 14 residues. CDR3 loop: CASSLGPLGTEAFF. The CDR3 DNA sequence: TGTGCCAGCAGTTTAGGACCCCTGGGCACTGAAGCTTTCTTT. The variable domain in full, completed from reference TRBV28 and TRBJ1-1, reads DVKVTQSSRYLVKRTGEKVFLECVQDMDHENMFWYRQDPGLGLRLIYFSYDVKMKEKGDIPEGYSVSREKKERFSLILESASTNQTSMYLCASSLGPLGTEAFFGQGTRLTVV.

This chain connects TRBV9 to TRBJ1-2; 7 bases map to TRBD1. Trimming took 0 bases from V and 3 from J; bases not matched to a gene: 5. CDR3 length: 15 residues. Looked up from germline, CDR1 is SGDLS and CDR2 is YYNGEE. The CDR3 sequence: CASSVAWGTDYGYTF. The CDR3 DNA reads as TGTGCCAGCAGCGTAGCCTGGGGGACAGACTATGGCTACACCTTC.

This chain joins TRBV18 and TRBJ1-1; perhaps TRBD1 as D (5 bases). This CDR3 comprises 14 residues. Germline lookup yields CDR1 KGHSH and CDR2 LQKENI. Trimming took off 4 bases at V and 3 bases at J, with 12 bases between the two ends. In DNA, the CDR3 is TGTGCCAGCTCACAATCGGAGGGGTACACTGAAGCTTTCTTT. Amino acids: CASSQSEGYTEAFF.